Listed below are T cell receptor beta chains from one sample, sequenced in a study of T cells in Graves' hyperthyroidism and ophthalmopathy. TCRdb re-called the multiplex PCR reads through MiXCR, storing one row per CDR3 protein. The repertoire has about 420,000 distinct CDR3 sequences, 12% to 15% of them found once; the top ten carry approximately 5.3%. The sequencing input was blood. The receptors shown here come from a woman under 30 with Graves' hyperthyroidism. The CDR3 runs from the conserved cysteine through the conserved F or W. Each record gives: V gene, D gene, CDR3 protein. The D gene is left open where the match is weak.

v_call: TRBV7-8
d_call: .
cdr3_aa: CASSFSVNEQFF

v_call: TRBV27
d_call: TRBD2
cdr3_aa: CASSVSGVSSYNEQFF

v_call: TRBV5-6
d_call: .
cdr3_aa: CASSTDEYYGYTF

v_call: TRBV11-2
d_call: .
cdr3_aa: CASSRGGQTDTQYF

v_call: TRBV3-1
d_call: TRBD2
cdr3_aa: CASSQGGGIERVDNEQFF

v_call: TRBV7-2
d_call: .
cdr3_aa: CASSLKPLYGYTF

v_call: TRBV20-1
d_call: TRBD1
cdr3_aa: CSARAGTGREKLFF

v_call: TRBV7-2
d_call: TRBD2
cdr3_aa: CASSPTRTSGRINEQFF

v_call: TRBV7-2
d_call: .
cdr3_aa: CASIPLVSDTQYF

v_call: TRBV6-1
d_call: .
cdr3_aa: CASSDYRERRGYTF

v_call: TRBV6-2/TRBV6-3
d_call: TRBD2
cdr3_aa: CASSYLAGGGDTQYF

v_call: TRBV30
d_call: .
cdr3_aa: CAWSPMGFRSNQPQHF

v_call: TRBV29-1
d_call: .
cdr3_aa: CSAGSGGGMSYGYTF

v_call: TRBV28
d_call: TRBD2
cdr3_aa: CASSLWTSGSYEQYF

v_call: TRBV12-3/TRBV12-4
d_call: TRBD1
cdr3_aa: CASSFRGGNSPLHF

v_call: TRBV18
d_call: .
cdr3_aa: CASSPNLGRSSGNTIYF

v_call: TRBV3-1
d_call: TRBD1
cdr3_aa: CASRFGTDNEKLFF

v_call: TRBV12-3/TRBV12-4
d_call: .
cdr3_aa: CASRSDRHGPQHF

v_call: TRBV19
d_call: TRBD1
cdr3_aa: CAIPGTGKSPLHF

v_call: TRBV20-1
d_call: TRBD2
cdr3_aa: CSARDPASGSSGDTQYF

v_call: TRBV7-8
d_call: .
cdr3_aa: CASSLGIRGSETQYF

v_call: TRBV14
d_call: .
cdr3_aa: CASSQASSLARREDTQYF

v_call: TRBV7-2
d_call: TRBD2
cdr3_aa: CASRGGNLGQFF

v_call: TRBV20-1
d_call: .
cdr3_aa: CSASKGRGANSPLHF

v_call: TRBV11-3
d_call: .
cdr3_aa: CASSKTGSDEQYF

v_call: TRBV12-5
d_call: .
cdr3_aa: CASVRDYEQYF

v_call: TRBV10-3
d_call: TRBD1
cdr3_aa: CAISVDTGAYEQYF

v_call: TRBV30
d_call: .
cdr3_aa: CAWSSGSGVYEQYF

v_call: TRBV9
d_call: TRBD1
cdr3_aa: CASSKGTGSTDTQYF

v_call: TRBV10-1
d_call: TRBD2
cdr3_aa: CASSVASGRTEQFF

v_call: TRBV12-5
d_call: TRBD1
cdr3_aa: CASGTGQGSHGYTF

v_call: TRBV30
d_call: .
cdr3_aa: CAWSVQGGQPQHF

v_call: TRBV5-1
d_call: .
cdr3_aa: CASSKTPRRETQYF

v_call: TRBV19
d_call: TRBD2
cdr3_aa: CASSTTSDYNEQFF

v_call: TRBV6-1
d_call: .
cdr3_aa: CASSEIRDAKLFF

v_call: TRBV7-3
d_call: TRBD1
cdr3_aa: CASSLTDRGTEAFF

v_call: TRBV7-7
d_call: .
cdr3_aa: CASSPGRTWQETQYF